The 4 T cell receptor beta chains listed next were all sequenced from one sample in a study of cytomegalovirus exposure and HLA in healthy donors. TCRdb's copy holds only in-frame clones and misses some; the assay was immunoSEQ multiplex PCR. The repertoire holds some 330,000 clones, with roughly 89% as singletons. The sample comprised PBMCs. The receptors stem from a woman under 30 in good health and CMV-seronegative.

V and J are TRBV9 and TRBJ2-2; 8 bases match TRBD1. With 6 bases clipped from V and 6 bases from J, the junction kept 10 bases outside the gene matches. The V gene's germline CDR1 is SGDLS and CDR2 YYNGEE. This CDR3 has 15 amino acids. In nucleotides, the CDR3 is TGTGCCAGCACCGTGGGACAGGCCCTTCCCGGGGAGCTGTTTTTT. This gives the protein CASTVGQALPGELFF. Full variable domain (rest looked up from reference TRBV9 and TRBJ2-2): DSGVTQTPKHLITATGQRVTLRCSPRSGDLSVYWYQQSLDQGLQFLIQYYNGEERAKGNILERFSAQQFPDLHSELNLSSLELGDSALYFCASTVGQALPGELFFGEGSRLTVL.

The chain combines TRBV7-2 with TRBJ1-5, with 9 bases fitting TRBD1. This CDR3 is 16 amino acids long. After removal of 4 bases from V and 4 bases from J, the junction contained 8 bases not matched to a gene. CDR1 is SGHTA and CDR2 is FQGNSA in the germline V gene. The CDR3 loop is CASSSQGGTGNQPQHF. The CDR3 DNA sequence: TGTGCCAGCAGCTCCCAGGGCGGGACAGGGAATCAGCCCCAGCATTTT.

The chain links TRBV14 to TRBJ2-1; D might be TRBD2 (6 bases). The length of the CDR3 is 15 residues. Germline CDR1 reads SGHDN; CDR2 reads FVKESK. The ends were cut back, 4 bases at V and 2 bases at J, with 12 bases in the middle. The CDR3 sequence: CASSLPGATYNEQFF. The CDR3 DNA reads TGTGCCAGCAGCCTCCCGGGAGCCACCTACAATGAGCAGTTCTTC.

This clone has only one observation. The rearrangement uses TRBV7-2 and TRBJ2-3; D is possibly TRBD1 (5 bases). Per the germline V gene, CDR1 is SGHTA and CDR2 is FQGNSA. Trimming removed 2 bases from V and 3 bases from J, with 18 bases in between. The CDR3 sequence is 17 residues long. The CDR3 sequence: CASSLWIALGVTDTQYF. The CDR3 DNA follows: TGTGCCAGCAGCTTATGGATAGCCTTAGGGGTAACAGATACGCAGTATTTT.